The 8 T cell receptor beta chains in this list originate from one sample, sequenced in a study of CD8+ T cells in alopecia areata. Investigators isolated RNA and reverse transcribed it into cDNA to act as the sequencing template. Sequencing was performed with immunoSEQ multiplex PCR; in TCRdb, only in-frame clones are kept and a portion is missing. The sample includes about 190,000 clones, roughly 66% of them seen just once. Indicated treatment: oral pan-JAK inhibitor, 5-10 mg twice daily. This specimen consisted of CD4+ T cells sorted from blood, obtained at week 24, from a patient treated with tofacitinib. All receptors derive from a human donor with alopecia areata.

This chain uses TRBV28 with TRBJ2-2; 8 bases line up with TRBD1. The CDR3 length is 16 residues. The germline V gene encodes CDR1 MDHEN and CDR2 SYDVKM. After removal of 6 bases from V and 4 bases from J, the junction contained 10 bases not matched to a gene. Here the CDR3 DNA reads TGTGCCAGCAGGGGACCAGGGGGCGCGGGCACCGGGGAGCTGTTTTTT. Translated: CASRGPGGAGTGELFF.

The sample holds a few counts of this clone. An end of the junction differs from the germline gene, which may be a read error. This rearrangement joins TRBV7-3 to TRBJ2-3; TRBD2 aligns across 11 bases. The CDR3 length is 13 residues. The germline CDR1 and CDR2 sequences are SGHTA and FQGTGA. The CDR3 reads CASSSSGGTLSHF. The CDR3 nucleotides are TGTGCCAGCAGCTCTAGCGGGGGGACCCTTAGCCATTTT. Using reference TRBV7-3 and TRBJ2-3 for the parts outside the CDR3, the full variable domain is GAGVSQTPSNKVTEKGKYVELRCDPISGHTALYWYRQSLGQGPEFLIYFQGTGAADDSGLPNDRFFAVRPEGSVSTLKIQRTERGDSAVYLCASSSSGGTLSHFGPGTRLTVL.

V and J are TRBV30 and TRBJ1-5; 7 positions agree with TRBD1. Germline CDR1 reads GTSNPN; CDR2 reads SVGIG (reference sequence). Unmatched junction bases numbered 9, after V lost 0 bases and J lost 4 bases. This CDR3 has 16 amino acids. The CDR3 DNA sequence: TGTGCCTGGAGTGTAAAAGGGGGCACAGTTAATCAGCCCCAGCATTTT. Translated: CAWSVKGGTVNQPQHF.

The rearrangement joins TRBV29-1 to TRBJ1-5; 7 bases agree with TRBD1. V gave up 0 bases and J gave up 9 bases; unmatched junction bases: 2. The CDR3 has 12 residues. The germline V gene has CDR1 SQVTM and CDR2 ANQGSEA. The CDR3 nucleotides read TGCAGCGTTGAAGAACAGGGGATGCCCCAGCATTTT. Translation gives CSVEEQGMPQHF. Together with reference TRBV29-1 and TRBJ1-5, the CDR3 gives the full variable domain: SAVISQKPSRDICQRGTSLTIQCQVDSQVTMMFWYRQQPGQSLTLIATANQGSEATYESGFVIDKFPISRPNLTFSTLTVSNMSPEDSSIYLCSVEEQGMPQHFGDGTRLSIL.

The DNA of the CDR3 is TGCAGCGTTGGTTCGGGTCCCTATCAGCCCCAGCATTTT. Translated, it gives CSVGSGPYQPQHF. The rearrangement links TRBV29-1 to TRBJ1-5; no definite D call. V was trimmed by 4 bases and J by 5 bases, leaving 12 bases between them. The CDR3 extends over 13 amino acids. Germline V lookup: CDR1 SQVTM, CDR2 ANQGSEA.

This clone has ten or more counts. This chain connects TRBV28 to TRBJ1-1, with D possibly matching TRBD1 (5 bases). Trimming removed 8 bases at V and 0 bases at J, with 13 bases between. Germline V lookup: CDR1 MDHEN, CDR2 SYDVKM. This CDR3 has 14 residues. The CDR3 DNA is TGTGCCAGCGCGCCAGGGTCCTTGAACACTGAAGCTTTCTTT. This codes for CASAPGSLNTEAFF.

This sequence joins TRBV5-4 and TRBJ2-4; possible D gene TRBD2, 6 bases. The V gene's germline CDR1 is SGHNT and CDR2 YYREEE (reference sequence). This CDR3 spans 15 amino acids. The V end lost 2 bases, the J end lost 5 bases, and 14 bases lay between the germline ends. This CDR3 is CASSLANGGENIQYF. Written as DNA, the CDR3 is TGTGCCAGCAGCTTAGCTAACGGGGGAGAAAACATTCAGTACTTC.

The rearrangement joins TRBV29-1 to TRBJ1-2, with unresolved D. V lost 6 bases to trimming and J lost 0 bases, with 17 bases between them. The CDR3 has 15 amino acids. The germline CDR1 and CDR2 sequences are SQVTM and ANQGSEA. DNA of the CDR3: TGCAGCGTCTCCCACGGAACAGATACTAACTATGGCTACACCTTC. Translated: CSVSHGTDTNYGYTF.